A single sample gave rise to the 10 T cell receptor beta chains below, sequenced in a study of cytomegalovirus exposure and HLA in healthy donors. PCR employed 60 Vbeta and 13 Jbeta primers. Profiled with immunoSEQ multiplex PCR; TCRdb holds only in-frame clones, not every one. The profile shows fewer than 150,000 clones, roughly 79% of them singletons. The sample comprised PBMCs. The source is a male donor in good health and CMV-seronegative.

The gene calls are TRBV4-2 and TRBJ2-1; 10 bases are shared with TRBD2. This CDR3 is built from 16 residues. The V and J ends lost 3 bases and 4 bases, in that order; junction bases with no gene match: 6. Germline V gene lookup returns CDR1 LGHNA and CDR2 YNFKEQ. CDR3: CASSQGGTSVYNEQFF. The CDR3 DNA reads TGTGCCAGCAGCCAGGGGGGGACTAGCGTATACAATGAGCAGTTCTTC.

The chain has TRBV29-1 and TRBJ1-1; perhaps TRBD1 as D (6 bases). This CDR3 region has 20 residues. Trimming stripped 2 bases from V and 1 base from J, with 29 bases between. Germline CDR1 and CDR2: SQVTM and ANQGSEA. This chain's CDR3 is CSVELRIRPGASDWNTEAFF. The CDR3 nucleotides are TGCAGCGTTGAACTACGGATAAGACCAGGGGCGTCGGATTGGAACACTGAAGCTTTCTTT.

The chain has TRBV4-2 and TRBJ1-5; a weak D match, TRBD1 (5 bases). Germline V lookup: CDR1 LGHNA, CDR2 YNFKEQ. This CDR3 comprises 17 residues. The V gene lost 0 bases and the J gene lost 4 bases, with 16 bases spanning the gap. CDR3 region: CASSQDQGGTVNQPQHF. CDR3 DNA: TGTGCCAGCAGCCAAGATCAGGGCGGTACAGTTAATCAGCCCCAGCATTTT.

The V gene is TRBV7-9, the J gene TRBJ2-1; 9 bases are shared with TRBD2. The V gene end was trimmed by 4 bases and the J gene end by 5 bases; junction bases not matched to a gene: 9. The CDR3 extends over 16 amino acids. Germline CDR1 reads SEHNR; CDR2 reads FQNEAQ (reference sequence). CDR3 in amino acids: CASSSLAGAQNNEQFF. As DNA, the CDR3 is TGTGCCAGCAGCTCCTTAGCGGGAGCCCAGAACAATGAGCAGTTCTTC.

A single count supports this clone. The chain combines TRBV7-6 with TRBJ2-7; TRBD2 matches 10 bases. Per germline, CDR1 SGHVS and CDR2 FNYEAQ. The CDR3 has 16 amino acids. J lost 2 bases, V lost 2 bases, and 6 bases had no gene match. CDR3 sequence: CASSLSPSGGAYEQYF. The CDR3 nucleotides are TGTGCCAGCAGCTTAAGTCCGAGCGGGGGGGCCTACGAGCAGTACTTC.

In DNA, the CDR3 is TGTGCCTGGAGTGTCGGGCAGGGGGCAACTAATGAAAAACTGTTTTTT. The encoded protein is CAWSVGQGATNEKLFF. The chain links TRBV30 to TRBJ1-4, with TRBD1 identical over 7 bases. Germline V lookup: CDR1 GTSNPN, CDR2 SVGIG (reference sequence). This CDR3 spans 16 amino acids. V dropped 0 bases and J dropped 0; count of bases not matched to a gene: 4.

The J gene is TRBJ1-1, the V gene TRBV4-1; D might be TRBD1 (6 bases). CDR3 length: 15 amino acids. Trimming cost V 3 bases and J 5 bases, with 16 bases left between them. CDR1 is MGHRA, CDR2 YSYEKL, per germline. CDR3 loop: CASSQEQGRSTEAFF. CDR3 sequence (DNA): TGCGCCAGCAGCCAGGAACAGGGTAGATCGACTGAAGCTTTCTTT.

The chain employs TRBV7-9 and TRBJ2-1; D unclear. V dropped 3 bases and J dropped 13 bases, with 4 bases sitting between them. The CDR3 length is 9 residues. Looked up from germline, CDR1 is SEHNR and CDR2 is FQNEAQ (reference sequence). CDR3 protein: CASSFPQFF. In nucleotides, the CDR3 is TGTGCCAGCAGCTTCCCTCAGTTCTTC.

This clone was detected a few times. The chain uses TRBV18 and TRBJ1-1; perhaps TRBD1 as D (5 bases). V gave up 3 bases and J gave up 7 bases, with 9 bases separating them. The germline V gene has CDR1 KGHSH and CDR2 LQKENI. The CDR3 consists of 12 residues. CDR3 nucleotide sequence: TGTGCCAGCTCACCGGGGCGTCGTGAAGCTTTCTTT. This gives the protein CASSPGRREAFF.

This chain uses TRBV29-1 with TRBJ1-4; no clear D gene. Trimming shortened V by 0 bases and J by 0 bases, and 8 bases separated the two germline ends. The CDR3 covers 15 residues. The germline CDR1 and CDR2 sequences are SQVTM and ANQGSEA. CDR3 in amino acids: CSVEETGSTNEKLFF. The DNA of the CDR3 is TGCAGCGTTGAAGAGACGGGATCAACTAATGAAAAACTGTTTTTT.